The 30 T cell receptor beta chains below were found in one sample sequenced in a study of T cell repertoires in aging, cancer and after chemotherapy. A mixed TRB-A/B primer pool amplified rearranged TRB by multiplex touch-down PCR. In TCRdb, the multiplex PCR reads were re-called with MiXCR into one record per CDR3 protein. The sample holds some 10,000 distinct CDR3 sequences, 37% seen once. Amplification of TCR beta used genomic DNA extracted from peripheral blood. The specimen sequenced was blood. These receptors were taken from a human donor in good health.

The chain combines TRBV24-1 with TRBJ2-7; maybe TRBD1 (6 bases). V was clipped by 3 bases and J by 1 base, with 9 bases between them. This CDR3 is built from 14 residues. Germline V gene sequence: CDR1 KGHDR, CDR2 SFDVKD. CDR3 loop: CATSDPGQSYEQYF. The CDR3 region has the DNA TGTGCCACCAGTGATCCTGGACAGTCCTACGAGCAGTACTTC.

V usage is TRBV11-2 and J usage is TRBJ2-1, with 7 nucleotides matching TRBD2. CDR1 and CDR2 (germline): SGHAT, FQNNGV. CDR3 size: 14 residues. V lost 5 bases to trimming and J lost 3 bases; unmatched junction nucleotides: 4. The CDR3 spells CASSIGLVYNEQFF. In nucleotides, the CDR3 is TGTGCCAGCAGCATTGGACTAGTCTACAATGAGCAGTTCTTC. Full variable domain (remainder filled in from reference TRBV11-2 and TRBJ2-1): EAGVAQSPRYKIIEKRQSVAFWCNPISGHATLYWYQQILGQGPKLLIQFQNNGVVDDSQLPKDRFSAERLKGVDSTLKIQPAKLEDSAVYLCASSIGLVYNEQFFGPGTRLTVL.

By proportion, this clonotype is medium-sized (0.01 to 0.1%). The chain recombines TRBV29-1 with TRBJ2-1, with 8 positions matching TRBD2. The ends lost 5 bases at V and 4 bases at J; junction bases unmatched: 16. The germline gives CDR1 SQVTM, CDR2 ANQGSEA. The CDR3 length is 17 residues. Here the CDR3 reads CSVSGTSGSYSYNEQFF. DNA for the CDR3: TGCAGCGTTTCCGGGACTAGTGGATCTTACTCTTACAATGAGCAGTTCTTC.

Only a few counts were recorded for this clonotype. This chain joins TRBV6-2 or TRBV6-3 and TRBJ2-7, with TRBD2 matching over 10 bases. The CDR3 runs 14 residues. Looked up from germline, CDR1 is MNHEY and CDR2 is SVGEGT. The V gene end was trimmed by 6 bases and the J gene end by 1 base; junction bases not matched to a gene: 3. CDR3 sequence: CASRLAGGSYEQYF. The CDR3 DNA sequence: TGTGCCAGCAGATTAGCGGGAGGTTCCTACGAGCAGTACTTC.

By share of the sample, this clonotype is medium-sized. This chain connects TRBV11-1 to TRBJ2-3; D is perhaps TRBD1 (6 bases). The CDR3 is 13 amino acids. CDR1 is SGHAT, CDR2 FQDESV, per germline (reference sequence). V was clipped by 3 bases and J by 7 bases, with 11 bases between them. The CDR3 DNA sequence: TGTGCCAGCAGCTTGGCAGGGGCTCATACGCAGTATTTT. Protein: CASSLAGAHTQYF.

This clonotype has only a few counts. The chain recombines TRBV5-4 with TRBJ2-7, with TRBD2 as a possible D gene (5 bases). In germline, CDR1 is SGHNT, CDR2 YYREEE (reference sequence). Trimming pared 5 bases from V and 0 bases from J, leaving 12 bases between. The CDR3 covers 14 residues. CDR3 residues: CASSPASGSYEQYF. As DNA, the CDR3 is TGTGCCAGCAGTCCGGCCAGCGGCTCCTACGAGCAGTACTTC.

By share, this clonotype counts as medium-sized. The gene calls are TRBV19 and TRBJ2-5; 7 bases line up with TRBD2. This CDR3 spans 14 amino acids. The V and J ends lost 5 bases and 5 bases, in that order; junction bases with no gene match: 8. Germline values: CDR1 LNHDA, CDR2 SQIVND (reference sequence). CDR3 region: CASSPYGGSETQYF. The CDR3 DNA follows: TGTGCCAGTAGTCCCTACGGGGGGAGCGAGACCCAGTACTTC.

By share, this clonotype ranks as medium-sized. The J gene is TRBJ2-5, the V gene TRBV29-1; D perhaps matches TRBD2 (5 bases). The germline CDR1 and CDR2 sequences are SQVTM and ANQGSEA. The CDR3 runs 10 residues. Deletions cut 8 bases from V and 4 bases from J, with 8 bases between. The DNA of the CDR3 is TGCAGCATCCGGGGAGAGACCCAGTACTTC. Translated, it gives CSIRGETQYF.

This clonotype was seen a few times. This chain joins TRBV6-1 and TRBJ1-4; D not certain. CDR1 and CDR2 from the germline V gene are MNHNS and SASEGT. The CDR3 spans 14 residues. V was cut by 0 bases and J by 7 bases, with 9 bases left in between. CDR3 nucleotide sequence: TGTGCCAGCAGTGAAGCGCGGATGGCTGAAAAACTGTTTTTT. Protein: CASSEARMAEKLFF.

Turning to this clonotype: A much larger clone lies a single base off, so this may be a read error. CDR3 coding DNA: TGTGCCATCAGTCCCCTAGCGGCAGATACGCAGTATTTT. Translated, it gives CAISPLAADTQYF. The chain carries TRBV6-5 and TRBJ2-3; TRBD2 matches at 7 bases. There are 13 residues in the CDR3. CDR1 is MNHEY and CDR2 is SVGAGI in the germline V gene.

The chain couples TRBV6-6 to TRBJ2-3; D not certain. The germline V gene encodes CDR1 MNHNY and CDR2 SVGAGI (reference sequence). Trimming left V 2 bases short and J 0 bases short, with 24 bases between. The CDR3 is 20 amino acids. The CDR3 is CASSYPLSPDPATSTDTQYF. CDR3 coding DNA: TGTGCCAGCAGTTACCCTCTTTCCCCGGATCCCGCTACTAGCACAGATACGCAGTATTTT.

J is TRBJ2-7 and V is TRBV18; 13 bases fit TRBD2. Germline V gives CDR1 KGHSH, CDR2 LQKENI. V dropped 6 bases and J dropped 6; count of bases not matched to a gene: 8. The CDR3 runs 15 residues. As DNA, the CDR3 is TGTGCCAGCTCCCCGGGACTAGCGGGGTCAATCGAGCAGTACTTC. Translated, it gives CASSPGLAGSIEQYF. The whole variable domain, filled in from reference TRBV18 and TRBJ2-7, reads NAGVMQNPRHLVRRRGQEARLRCSPMKGHSHVYWYRQLPEEGLKFMVYLQKENIIDESGMPKERFSAEFPKEGPSILRIQQVVRGDSAAYFCASSPGLAGSIEQYFGPGTRLTVT.

The chain combines TRBV20-1 with TRBJ2-7; no firm D call. Deletions cut 6 bases from V and 5 bases from J, with 11 bases between. In germline, CDR1 is DFQATT, CDR2 SNEGSKA (reference sequence). CDR3 length: 11 residues. In DNA, the CDR3 is TGCAGTGCCTTAGCCCGGGACGAGCAGTACTTC. It specifies CSALARDEQYF.

This clonotype was seen more than once but under ten times. V gene TRBV5-6 combines with J gene TRBJ2-7; no clear D gene. This CDR3 is built from 14 residues. V was shortened by 3 bases and J by 2 bases, with 12 bases between the two germline ends. Germline CDR1 reads SGHDT; CDR2 reads YYEEEE. The CDR3 DNA follows: TGTGCCAGCAGCTCTCACGGACGGGCCTACGAGCAGTACTTC. Encoded protein: CASSSHGRAYEQYF.

This clonotype rates as medium-sized. V and J are TRBV6-6 and TRBJ2-6; the match to TRBD1 covers 10 bases. Germline V gene data show CDR1 as MNHNY and CDR2 as SVGAGI (reference sequence). With 6 bases clipped from V and 9 bases from J, the junction kept 8 bases outside the gene matches. This CDR3 spans 15 amino acids. The CDR3, as DNA: TGTGCCAGCAGGGAGACAGGGGGCGTCCTCAACGTCCTGACTTTC. This encodes CASRETGGVLNVLTF.

The chain has TRBV13 and TRBJ2-3; 7 positions agree with TRBD2. The CDR3 totals 18 residues. J gave up 0 bases and V 4 bases, and 13 bases lay outside the gene matches. The V gene's germline CDR1 is PRHDT and CDR2 FYEKMQ (reference sequence). CDR3 nucleotides: TGTGCCAGCAGCTCGCTTGGGGGAGGGCCCCGAAGCACAGATACGCAGTATTTT. It specifies CASSSLGGGPRSTDTQYF.

On this clonotype: One base away lies a much larger clone, so this may be a sequencing read error. The V and J genes are TRBV29-1 and TRBJ2-7; TRBD1 matches 8 bases. Per the germline V gene, CDR1 is SQVTM and CDR2 is ANQGSEA. There are 14 residues in the CDR3. The CDR3 nucleotides are TGCAGCGATGAAGCTCGGGACAGGTCAAACGAGCAGTACTTC. This gives the protein CSDEARDRSNEQYF.

A word on this clonotype: This may arise from a read error, as a much more abundant clone is one base away. The J gene is TRBJ2-2, the V gene TRBV12-3 or TRBV12-4; D remains unclear. The CDR3 loop spans 14 amino acids. The CDR3 DNA sequence: TGTGACAGCATCACCCCACAGAACACCGGGGAGCTGTTTTTT. This encodes CDSITPQNTGELFF.

This clonotype is termed medium-sized. This chain joins TRBV29-1 and TRBJ2-1; perhaps TRBD2 as D (6 bases). CDR1 is SQVTM, CDR2 ANQGSEA, per germline. Trimming removed 6 bases at V and 12 bases at J, with 12 bases between. This CDR3 has 10 residues. The CDR3 DNA follows: TGCAGCGTCCGAATCGGGGGGCAGTTCTTC. It encodes CSVRIGGQFF.

The V call is TRBV6-5, the J call TRBJ1-2; TRBD1 agrees at 9 bases. In germline, CDR1 is MNHEY, CDR2 SVGAGI. This CDR3 comprises 15 residues. V trimming: 6 bases; J trimming: 0 bases; junction bases outside the gene matches: 5. CDR3 protein: CASRWTGEANYGYTF. The CDR3 nucleotides are TGTGCCAGCAGGTGGACAGGGGAAGCTAACTATGGCTACACCTTC.

The rearrangement uses TRBV12-3 or TRBV12-4 and TRBJ2-2, with no clear D. The CDR3 contains 13 residues. Between the trimmed V and J ends, which lost 5 bases and 8 bases, there was a span of 12 bases. CDR3 bases: TGTGCCAGCAGTCCCCTGGGCCCGGGGGAGCTGTTTTTT. This encodes CASSPLGPGELFF.

This clonotype was seen a few times. The chain employs TRBV24-1 and TRBJ2-5, with D perhaps assigned TRBD1 or TRBD2 (7 bases each). CDR1 KGHDR and CDR2 SFDVKD come from the germline V gene. The CDR3 totals 15 residues. Trimming cost V 6 bases and J 7 bases, with 20 bases left between them. DNA of the CDR3: TGTGCCACCAGTCCCCCCAGGGGGGGTAGGCGGACCCAGTACTTC. It translates to CATSPPRGGRRTQYF.

This clonotype was detected a few times. The chain joins TRBV27 to TRBJ2-4; 10 nucleotides agree with TRBD2. Germline values: CDR1 MNHEY, CDR2 SMNVEV (reference sequence). CDR3 length: 14 residues. With 3 bases clipped from V and 6 bases from J, the junction kept 2 bases outside the gene matches. CDR3 bases: TGTGCCAGCAGTTTGCTAGCGGGGGCAAACATTCAGTACTTC. Translation: CASSLLAGANIQYF.

The V call is TRBV4-3, the J call TRBJ2-2; D unclear. CDR1 and CDR2 (germline): LGHNA, YSLEER. The CDR3 runs 16 residues. V lost 1 base to trimming and J lost 1 base, with 10 bases between them. CDR3 sequence (DNA): TGCGCCAGCAGCCAAGTTGAGACAATGAACACCGGGGAGCTGTTTTTT. Translation: CASSQVETMNTGELFF.

This clonotype was counted a few times. The rearrangement links TRBV6-2 or TRBV6-3 to TRBJ2-1, with TRBD2 as a possible D gene (6 bases). CDR1 and CDR2 from the germline V gene are MNHEY and SVGEGT. This CDR3 spans 15 amino acids. Trimming removed 2 bases from V and 3 bases from J, with 11 bases in between. CDR3 sequence (DNA): TGTGCCAGCAGTTACCCGCGCGGGGTCTACAATGAGCAGTTCTTC. Protein sequence: CASSYPRGVYNEQFF.

J is TRBJ2-7 and V is TRBV19; D gene unclear. Germline values: CDR1 LNHDA, CDR2 SQIVND (reference sequence). Trimming stripped 4 bases from V and 4 bases from J, with 14 bases between. CDR3 length: 14 residues. CDR3 nucleotide sequence: TGTGCCAGTAGTAAATTGGGCCAAGAGTACGAGCAGTACTTC. Protein product: CASSKLGQEYEQYF.

This clonotype showed up just a few times. The V gene is TRBV6-1, the J gene TRBJ2-5; D call uncertain. Between the trimmed V and J ends, which lost 0 bases and 1 base, there was a span of 6 bases. This CDR3 comprises 14 residues. Germline V gene sequence: CDR1 MNHNS, CDR2 SASEGT. The CDR3, as DNA: TGTGCCAGCAGTGAAGCGGTATTCCAAGAGACCCAGTACTTC. Translated, it gives CASSEAVFQETQYF.

In its sample, this clonotype was seen a few times. This chain joins TRBV18 and TRBJ2-2; D might be TRBD2 (6 bases). V shed 2 bases and J shed 5 bases, with 15 bases lying between them. The CDR3 spans 16 residues. Per germline, CDR1 KGHSH and CDR2 LQKENI. CDR3 DNA sequence: TGTGCCAGCTCACCAAGGATGCGGGAAGGGACCGGGGAGCTGTTTTTT. Protein product: CASSPRMREGTGELFF.

V and J are TRBV14 and TRBJ2-1; 10 nucleotides align to TRBD2. This CDR3 spans 15 amino acids. The germline V gene has CDR1 SGHDN and CDR2 FVKESK. V trimming: 5 bases; J trimming: 7 bases; junction bases outside the gene matches: 8. CDR3 bases: TGTGCCAGCAGCGAACTAGCGGGACTTGAGAATGAGCAGTTCTTC. Its translation: CASSELAGLENEQFF. The whole variable domain, remainder taken from reference TRBV14 and TRBJ2-1, is EAGVTQFPSHSVIEKGQTVTLRCDPISGHDNLYWYRRVMGKEIKFLLHFVKESKQDESGMPNNRFLAERTGGTYSTLKVQPAELEDSGVYFCASSELAGLENEQFFGPGTRLTVL.

The rearrangement links TRBV6-1 to TRBJ1-2; maybe TRBD1 (6 bases). The V and J ends lost 2 bases and 4 bases respectively, with 17 bases between them. Per the germline V gene, CDR1 is MNHNS and CDR2 is SASEGT. The CDR3 sequence is 16 residues long. CDR3 loop: CASSEWGPGGGYGYTF. The CDR3 bases are TGTGCCAGCAGTGAATGGGGCCCCGGAGGGGGCTATGGCTACACCTTC.